The present T cell receptor beta chain was sequenced within a study of shared T cell receptors in the human thymus. Sequencing was performed with immunoSEQ multiplex PCR; in TCRdb, only in-frame clones are kept and a portion is missing. Seen here are hundreds of thousands of clones, over 75% observed once, and the top ten hold 0.0094%. Trimming removed 7 bases from V and 4 bases from J, with 16 bases in between. Per germline, CDR1 SQVTM and CDR2 ANQGSEA. CDR3 length: 13 residues. This same sample was also taken into another study, of human thymus T cells. According to that study: In corrective heart surgery, resections were taken, and these provided the thymus tissue. Gene usage for V and J segments appeared biased in thymic and blood repertoires. Thymic repertoires from unrelated individuals overlapped highly, related research reported.

The sequenced sample was thymocytes. The V and J genes are TRBV29-1 and TRBJ2-5, with a weak D call TRBD1 (7 bases). The source is a boy under two years old with a congenital heart defect. CDR3 region: CSGRGVEGETQYF. Here the CDR3 DNA reads TGCAGCGGCAGGGGGGTAGAGGGAGAGACCCAGTACTTC.